The count of the clone carrying this T cell receptor (beta chain) is one. Its target is unknown. Thawed PBMCs were FACS-sorted into unstimulated CD4+CD25+CD127- regulatory T cells, CD4+CD25- non-regulatory cells, CD4 and CD8 cells. Clones were sequenced by immunoSEQ multiplex PCR, and TCRdb holds only the in-frame ones, with some missing. The sample records 60,000 to 75,000 clones, 80% to 90% being singletons. This sample stems from a study of Tregs in tolerant kidney transplant recipients. Broader study findings: Nucleotide sequences could not be compared across some patients' samples due to primer changes. Biological reproducibility was not directly addressed in this study. Expanding Tregs on activated donor B cells appeared to best identify donor-specific TCRbeta clones.

Deletions cut 0 bases from V and 4 bases from J, with 7 bases between. This CDR3 is 13 amino acids long. Germline assignment: CDR1 SGHNT and CDR2 YYREEE (reference sequence). Sequencing used Tregs from blood, obtained before the transplant. The chain has TRBV5-4 and TRBJ2-5; D unresolved. This clonotype was sampled from a human donor who received a combined kidney and bone marrow transplant. CDR3 sequence reads: CASSLAPSETQYF. The CDR3 region has the DNA TGTGCCAGCAGCTTGGCCCCCTCAGAGACCCAGTACTTC. Based on the CDR3 plus reference TRBV5-4 and TRBJ2-5, the full variable domain is ETGVTQSPTHLIKTRGQQVTLRCSSQSGHNTVSWYQQALGQGPQFIFQYYREEENGRGNFPPRFSGLQFPNYSSELNVNALELDDSALYLCASSLAPSETQYFGPGTRLLVL.